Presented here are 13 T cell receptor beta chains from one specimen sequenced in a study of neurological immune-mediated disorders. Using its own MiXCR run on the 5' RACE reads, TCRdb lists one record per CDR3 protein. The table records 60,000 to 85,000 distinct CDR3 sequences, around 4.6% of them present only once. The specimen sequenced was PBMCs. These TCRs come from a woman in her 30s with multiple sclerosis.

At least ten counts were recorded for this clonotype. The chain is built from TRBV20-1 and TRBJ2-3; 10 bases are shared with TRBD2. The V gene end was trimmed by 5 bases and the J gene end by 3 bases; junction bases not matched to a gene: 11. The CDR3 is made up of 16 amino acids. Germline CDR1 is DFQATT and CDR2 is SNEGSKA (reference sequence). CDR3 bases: TGCAGTGCTCAACTCCCTAGCGGGAGACGAACAGATACGCAGTATTTT. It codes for CSAQLPSGRRTDTQYF.

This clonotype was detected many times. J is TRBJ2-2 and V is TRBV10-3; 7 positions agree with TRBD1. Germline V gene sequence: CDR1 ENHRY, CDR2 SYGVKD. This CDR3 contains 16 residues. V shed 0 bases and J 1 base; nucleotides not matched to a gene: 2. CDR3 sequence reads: CAISESGQVNTGELFF. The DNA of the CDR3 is TGTGCCATCAGTGAGTCAGGACAGGTGAACACCGGGGAGCTGTTTTTT.

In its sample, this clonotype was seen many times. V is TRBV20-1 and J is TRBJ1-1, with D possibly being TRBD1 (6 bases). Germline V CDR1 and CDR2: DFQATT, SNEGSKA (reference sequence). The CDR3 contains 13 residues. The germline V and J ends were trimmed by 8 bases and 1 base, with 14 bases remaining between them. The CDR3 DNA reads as TGCAGTACACAGGGCGCGGGGAACACTGAAGCTTTCTTT. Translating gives CSTQGAGNTEAFF.

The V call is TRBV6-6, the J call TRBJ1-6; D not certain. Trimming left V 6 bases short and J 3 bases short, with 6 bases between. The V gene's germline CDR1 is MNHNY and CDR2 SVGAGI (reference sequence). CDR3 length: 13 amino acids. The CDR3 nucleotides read TGTGCCAGCAGGGGTATCTATAATTCACCCCTCCACTTT. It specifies CASRGIYNSPLHF.

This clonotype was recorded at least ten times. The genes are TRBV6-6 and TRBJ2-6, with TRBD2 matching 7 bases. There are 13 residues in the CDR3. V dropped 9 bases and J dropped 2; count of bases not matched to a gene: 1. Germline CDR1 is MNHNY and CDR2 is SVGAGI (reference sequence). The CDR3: CASGRAGANVLTF. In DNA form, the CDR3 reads TGTGCCAGTGGGAGGGCTGGGGCCAACGTCCTGACTTTC.

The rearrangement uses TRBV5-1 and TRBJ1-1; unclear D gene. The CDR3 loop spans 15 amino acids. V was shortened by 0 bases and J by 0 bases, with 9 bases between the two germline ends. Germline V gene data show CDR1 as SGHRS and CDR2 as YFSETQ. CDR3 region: CASSLGGGLNTEAFF. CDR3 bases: TGCGCCAGCAGCTTGGGAGGAGGATTGAACACTGAAGCTTTCTTT.

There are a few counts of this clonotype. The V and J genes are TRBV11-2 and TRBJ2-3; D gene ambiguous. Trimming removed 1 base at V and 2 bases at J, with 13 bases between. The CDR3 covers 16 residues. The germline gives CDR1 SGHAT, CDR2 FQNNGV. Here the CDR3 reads CASSLVGRVHTDTQYF. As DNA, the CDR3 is TGTGCCAGCAGCTTAGTAGGACGTGTGCACACAGATACGCAGTATTTT.

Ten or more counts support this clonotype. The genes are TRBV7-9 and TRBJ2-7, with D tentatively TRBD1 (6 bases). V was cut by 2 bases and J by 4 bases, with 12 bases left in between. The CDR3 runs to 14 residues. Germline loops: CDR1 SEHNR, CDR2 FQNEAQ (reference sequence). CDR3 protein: CASSLMNREYEQYF. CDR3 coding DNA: TGTGCCAGCAGCTTAATGAACAGGGAATACGAGCAGTACTTC.

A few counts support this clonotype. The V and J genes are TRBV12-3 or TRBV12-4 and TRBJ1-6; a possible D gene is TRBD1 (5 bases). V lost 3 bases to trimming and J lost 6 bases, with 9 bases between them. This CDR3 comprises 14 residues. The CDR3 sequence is CASSLRRGNSPLHF. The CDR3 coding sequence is TGTGCCAGCAGTTTGAGGAGGGGTAATTCACCCCTCCACTTT.

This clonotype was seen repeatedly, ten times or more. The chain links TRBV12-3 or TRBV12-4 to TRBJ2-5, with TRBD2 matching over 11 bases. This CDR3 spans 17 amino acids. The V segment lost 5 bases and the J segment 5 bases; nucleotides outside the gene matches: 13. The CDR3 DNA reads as TGTGCCAGCAGTCCCGGAGGTAGCGGGGGGGCTCGGGAGACCCAGTACTTC. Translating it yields CASSPGGSGGARETQYF.

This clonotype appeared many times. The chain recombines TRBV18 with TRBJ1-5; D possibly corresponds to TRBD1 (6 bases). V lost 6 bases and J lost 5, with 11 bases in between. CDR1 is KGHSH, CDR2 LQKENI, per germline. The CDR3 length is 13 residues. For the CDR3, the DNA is TGTGCCAGCTCCCCCTCAGGGGATCAGCCCCAGCATTTT. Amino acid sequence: CASSPSGDQPQHF.

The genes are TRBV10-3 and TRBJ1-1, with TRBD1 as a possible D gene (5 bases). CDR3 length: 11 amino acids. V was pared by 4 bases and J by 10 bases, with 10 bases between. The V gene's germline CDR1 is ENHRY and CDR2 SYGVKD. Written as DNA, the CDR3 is TGTGCCATCAGTGGGGACGGGACAGCTTTCTTT. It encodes CAISGDGTAFF.

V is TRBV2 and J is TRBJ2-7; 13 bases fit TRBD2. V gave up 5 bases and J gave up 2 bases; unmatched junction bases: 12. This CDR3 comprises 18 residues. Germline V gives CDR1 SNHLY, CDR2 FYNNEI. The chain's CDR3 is CASSRRTSGSFEPYEQYF. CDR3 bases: TGTGCCAGCAGTCGGAGGACTAGCGGGAGTTTTGAGCCCTACGAGCAGTACTTC.